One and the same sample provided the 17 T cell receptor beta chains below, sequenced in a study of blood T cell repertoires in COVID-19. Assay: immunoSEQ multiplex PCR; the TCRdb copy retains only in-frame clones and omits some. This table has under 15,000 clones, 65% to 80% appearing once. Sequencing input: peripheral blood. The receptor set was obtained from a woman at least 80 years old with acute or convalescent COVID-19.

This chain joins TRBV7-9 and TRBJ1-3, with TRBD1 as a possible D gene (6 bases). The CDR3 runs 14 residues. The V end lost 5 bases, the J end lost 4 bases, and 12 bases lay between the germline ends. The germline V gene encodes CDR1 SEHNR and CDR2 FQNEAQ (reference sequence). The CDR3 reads CASSRTEAGNTIYF. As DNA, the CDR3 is TGTGCCAGCAGCCGGACAGAAGCCGGAAACACCATATATTTT.

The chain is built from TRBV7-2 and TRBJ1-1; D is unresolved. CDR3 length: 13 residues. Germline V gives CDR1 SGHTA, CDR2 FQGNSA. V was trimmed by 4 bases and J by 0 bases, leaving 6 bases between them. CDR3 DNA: TGTGCCAGCAGCTCAAGCATGAACACTGAAGCTTTCTTT. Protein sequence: CASSSSMNTEAFF. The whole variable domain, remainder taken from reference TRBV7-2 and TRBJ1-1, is GAGVSQSPSNKVTEKGKDVELRCDPISGHTALYWYRQSLGQGLEFLIYFQGNSAPDKSGLPSDRFSAERTGGSVSTLTIQRTQQEDSAVYLCASSSSMNTEAFFGQGTRLTVV.

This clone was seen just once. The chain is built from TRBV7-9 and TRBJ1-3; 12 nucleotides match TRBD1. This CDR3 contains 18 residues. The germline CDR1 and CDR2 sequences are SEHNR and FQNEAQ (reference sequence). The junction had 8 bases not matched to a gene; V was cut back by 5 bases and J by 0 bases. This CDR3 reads CASSGRPGQGASGNTIYF. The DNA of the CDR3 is TGTGCCAGCAGCGGCAGACCGGGACAGGGGGCCTCTGGAAACACCATATATTTT.

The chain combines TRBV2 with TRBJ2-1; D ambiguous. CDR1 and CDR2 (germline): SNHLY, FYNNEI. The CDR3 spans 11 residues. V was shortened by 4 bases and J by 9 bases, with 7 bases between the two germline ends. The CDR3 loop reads CASSGLIEQFF. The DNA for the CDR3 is TGTGCCAGCAGTGGTCTTATTGAGCAGTTCTTC.

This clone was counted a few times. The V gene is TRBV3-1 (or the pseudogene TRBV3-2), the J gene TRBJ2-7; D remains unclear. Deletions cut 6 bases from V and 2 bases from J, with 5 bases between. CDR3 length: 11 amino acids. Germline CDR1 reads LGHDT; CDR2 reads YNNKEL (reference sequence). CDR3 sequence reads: CASRSAYEQYF. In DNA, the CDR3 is TGTGCCAGCAGATCAGCCTACGAGCAGTACTTC.

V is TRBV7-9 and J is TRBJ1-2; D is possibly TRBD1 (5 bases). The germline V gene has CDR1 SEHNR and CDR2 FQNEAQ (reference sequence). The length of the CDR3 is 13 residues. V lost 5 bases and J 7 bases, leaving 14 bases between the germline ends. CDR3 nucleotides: TGTGCCAGCAGCAATCAGCCCAGGGCTGGCTACACCTTC. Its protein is CASSNQPRAGYTF.

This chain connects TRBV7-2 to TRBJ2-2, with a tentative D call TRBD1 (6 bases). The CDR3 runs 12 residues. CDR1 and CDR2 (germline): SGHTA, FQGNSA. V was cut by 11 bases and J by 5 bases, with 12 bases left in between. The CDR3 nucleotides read TGTGCCTCCAGGGGCCGGACCGGGGAGCTGTTTTTT. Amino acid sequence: CASRGRTGELFF.

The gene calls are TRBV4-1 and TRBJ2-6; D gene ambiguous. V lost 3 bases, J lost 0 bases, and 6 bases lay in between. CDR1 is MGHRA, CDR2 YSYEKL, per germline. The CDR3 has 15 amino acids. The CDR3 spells CASSQASSGANVLTF. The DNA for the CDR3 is TGCGCCAGCAGCCAGGCTAGCTCTGGGGCCAACGTCCTGACTTTC.

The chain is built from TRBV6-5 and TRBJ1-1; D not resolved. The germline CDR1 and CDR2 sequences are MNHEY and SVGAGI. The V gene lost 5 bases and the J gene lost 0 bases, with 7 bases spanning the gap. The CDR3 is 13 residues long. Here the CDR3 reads CASSRSLNTEAFF. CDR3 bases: TGTGCCAGCAGTCGAAGCCTGAACACTGAAGCTTTCTTT.

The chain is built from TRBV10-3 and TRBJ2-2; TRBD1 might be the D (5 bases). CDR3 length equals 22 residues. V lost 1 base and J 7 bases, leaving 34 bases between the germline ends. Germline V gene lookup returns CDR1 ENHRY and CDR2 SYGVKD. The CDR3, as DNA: TGTGCCATCAGTGAGTTCGCCCCCGAACCGAACGTTCAGCTGGTACAGGACGGGGAGCTGTTTTTT. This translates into CAISEFAPEPNVQLVQDGELFF.

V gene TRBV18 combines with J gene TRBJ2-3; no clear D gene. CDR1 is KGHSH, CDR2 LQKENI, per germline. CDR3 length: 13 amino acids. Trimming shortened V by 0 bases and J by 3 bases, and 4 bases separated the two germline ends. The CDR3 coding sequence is TGTGCCAGCTCACCACCCGGGACAGATACGCAGTATTTT. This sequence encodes CASSPPGTDTQYF. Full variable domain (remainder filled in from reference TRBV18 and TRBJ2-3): NAGVMQNPRHLVRRRGQEARLRCSPMKGHSHVYWYRQLPEEGLKFMVYLQKENIIDESGMPKERFSAEFPKEGPSILRIQQVVRGDSAAYFCASSPPGTDTQYFGPGTRLTVL.

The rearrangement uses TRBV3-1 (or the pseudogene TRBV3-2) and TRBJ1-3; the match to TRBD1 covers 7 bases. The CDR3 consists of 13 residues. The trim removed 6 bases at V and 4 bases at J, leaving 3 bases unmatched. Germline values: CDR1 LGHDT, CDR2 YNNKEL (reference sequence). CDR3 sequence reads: CASSQGGGNTIYF. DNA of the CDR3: TGTGCCAGCAGTCAGGGGGGAGGAAACACCATATATTTT.

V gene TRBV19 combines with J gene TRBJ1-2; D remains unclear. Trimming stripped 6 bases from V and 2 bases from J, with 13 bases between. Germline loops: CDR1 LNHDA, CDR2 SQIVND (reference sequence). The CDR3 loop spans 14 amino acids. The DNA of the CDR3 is TGTGCCAGTAGGGTAGCCACTTTAAACTATGGCTACACCTTC. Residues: CASRVATLNYGYTF.

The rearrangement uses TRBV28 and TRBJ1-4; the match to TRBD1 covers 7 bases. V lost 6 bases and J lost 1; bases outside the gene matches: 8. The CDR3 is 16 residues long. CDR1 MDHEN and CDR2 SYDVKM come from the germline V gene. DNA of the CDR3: TGTGCCAGCAGCATGACAGGGACTTTAACTAATGAAAAACTGTTTTTT. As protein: CASSMTGTLTNEKLFF. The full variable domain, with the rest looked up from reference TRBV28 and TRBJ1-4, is DVKVTQSSRYLVKRTGEKVFLECVQDMDHENMFWYRQDPGLGLRLIYFSYDVKMKEKGDIPEGYSVSREKKERFSLILESASTNQTSMYLCASSMTGTLTNEKLFFGSGTQLSVL.

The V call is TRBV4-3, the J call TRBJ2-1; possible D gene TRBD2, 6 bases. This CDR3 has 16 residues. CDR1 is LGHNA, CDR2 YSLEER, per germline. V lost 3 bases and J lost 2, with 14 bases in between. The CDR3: CASSHLADTPYNEQFF. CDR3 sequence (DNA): TGCGCCAGCAGCCATTTAGCGGATACACCCTACAATGAGCAGTTCTTC.

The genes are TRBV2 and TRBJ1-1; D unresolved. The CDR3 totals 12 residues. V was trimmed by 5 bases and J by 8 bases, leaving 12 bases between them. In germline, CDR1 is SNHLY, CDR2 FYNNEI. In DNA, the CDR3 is TGTGCCAGCAGTAACGGGGTTACCGAAGCTTTCTTT. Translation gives CASSNGVTEAFF.

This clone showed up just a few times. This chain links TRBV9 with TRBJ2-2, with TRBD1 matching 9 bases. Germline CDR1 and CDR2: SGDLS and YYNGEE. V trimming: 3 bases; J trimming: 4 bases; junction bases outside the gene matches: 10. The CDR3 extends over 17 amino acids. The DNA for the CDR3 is TGTGCCAGCAGCGGGAGACCGGGACAGGGAACCACCGGGGAGCTGTTTTTT. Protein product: CASSGRPGQGTTGELFF.